The 26 T cell receptor beta chains listed next were all sequenced from one sample in a study of cytomegalovirus exposure and HLA in healthy donors. Produced via immunoSEQ multiplex PCR; TCRdb's table is partial and in-frame only. The repertoire consists of about 120,000 clones, with nearly 90% occurring once and the leading ten covering about 1%. The sequencing sample was made of PBMCs. The receptors here all came from a woman aged 18-29 years in good health and CMV-seronegative.

This clone appeared a few times. This sequence joins TRBV10-2 and TRBJ1-2; D perhaps matches TRBD1 (5 bases). Germline V CDR1 and CDR2: WSHSY, SAAADI. This CDR3 has 15 amino acids. The ends were cut back, 8 bases at V and 0 bases at J, with 16 bases in the middle. CDR3 region: CASSLSRDPNYGYTF. The CDR3 bases are TGCGCCAGCTCACTTAGCAGGGATCCTAACTATGGCTACACCTTC.

V and J are TRBV2 and TRBJ2-2; 12 positions agree with TRBD2. Unmatched junction bases numbered 7, after V lost 3 bases and J lost 2 bases. The CDR3 is 18 amino acids. Germline assignment: CDR1 SNHLY and CDR2 FYNNEI. In DNA form, the CDR3 reads TGTGCCAGCAGTGACTACCGACTAGCGGGGGTCAACACCGGGGAGCTGTTTTTT. Its protein product is CASSDYRLAGVNTGELFF.

The rearrangement links TRBV4-1 to TRBJ2-5; TRBD2 is a possible D gene (6 bases). The V end was cut by 0 bases, the J end by 5 bases, with 13 bases between. The germline gives CDR1 MGHRA, CDR2 YSYEKL. CDR3 length: 15 residues. This CDR3 reads CASSQDSGGRETQYF. The DNA of the CDR3 is TGCGCCAGCAGCCAAGATAGCGGCGGAAGGGAGACCCAGTACTTC.

The J gene is TRBJ2-5, the V gene TRBV7-9, with D unresolved. CDR3 length: 11 amino acids. The V end lost 3 bases, the J end lost 3 bases, and 2 bases lay between the germline ends. The germline gives CDR1 SEHNR, CDR2 FQNEAQ (reference sequence). In nucleotides, the CDR3 is TGTGCCAGCAGCTTTAAAGAGACCCAGTACTTC. It codes for CASSFKETQYF.

The gene calls are TRBV7-2 and TRBJ2-7, with D tentatively TRBD1 (6 bases). This CDR3 is built from 15 residues. Trimming shortened V by 5 bases and J by 3 bases, and 17 bases separated the two germline ends. In germline, CDR1 is SGHTA, CDR2 FQGNSA. CDR3 amino acids: CASSKWDTRNYEQYF. The CDR3 nucleotides read TGTGCCAGCAGCAAATGGGACACTAGGAACTACGAGCAGTACTTC.

The gene calls are TRBV29-1 and TRBJ2-2; tentative D call: TRBD2 (6 bases). The germline V and J ends were trimmed by 3 bases and 6 bases, with 14 bases remaining between them. Germline loops: CDR1 SQVTM, CDR2 ANQGSEA. The CDR3 length is 14 residues. The CDR3 region has the DNA TGCAGCGTTGACGGGGGTCTCGTGTCCGGGGAGCTGTTTTTT. It codes for CSVDGGLVSGELFF.

V and J are TRBV6-1 and TRBJ2-5; D might be TRBD2 (5 bases). The CDR3 spans 14 residues. CDR1 is MNHNS and CDR2 is SASEGT in the germline V gene. V lost 5 bases, J lost 5 bases, and 15 bases lay in between. The CDR3 nucleotides are TGTGCCAGCAGTATCATCGGAGCGGAGGAGACCCAGTACTTC. Its protein product is CASSIIGAEETQYF.

The chain carries TRBV28 and TRBJ2-6; D is ambiguous. Germline CDR1 is MDHEN and CDR2 is SYDVKM. V was trimmed by 3 bases and J by 0 bases, leaving 18 bases between them. This CDR3 has 19 residues. The CDR3 is CASSFLHPRRISGANVLTF. The CDR3 DNA reads TGTGCCAGCAGTTTCCTACACCCGAGGCGAATCTCTGGGGCCAACGTCCTGACTTTC.

A remark on this clone: This sample also contains other DNA sequences that code for the same CDR3. The gene calls are TRBV18 and TRBJ2-3; D call uncertain. This CDR3 is 12 amino acids long. The germline gives CDR1 KGHSH, CDR2 LQKENI. Trimming took 3 bases from V and 4 from J, leaving 5 bases between them. CDR3 loop: CASSPGADTQYF. CDR3 in DNA: TGTGCCAGCTCACCGGGCGCAGATACGCAGTATTTT.

The gene calls are TRBV5-5 and TRBJ2-5; 15 nucleotides match TRBD2. The V gene's germline CDR1 is SGHKS and CDR2 YYEKEE (reference sequence). The CDR3 length is 16 residues. V shed 4 bases and J 2 bases; nucleotides not matched to a gene: 3. This CDR3 reads CASSPGLAGGQETQYF. The CDR3 DNA is TGTGCCAGCAGCCCAGGACTAGCGGGGGGGCAAGAGACCCAGTACTTC.

This chain joins TRBV18 and TRBJ1-2; weak D call: TRBD1 (6 bases). CDR1 and CDR2 (germline): KGHSH, LQKENI. Trimming took off 3 bases at V and 0 bases at J, with 11 bases between the two ends. This CDR3 is 15 amino acids long. This chain's CDR3 is CASSPVDRANYGYTF. CDR3 DNA: TGTGCCAGCTCACCTGTGGACAGAGCTAACTATGGCTACACCTTC. Full variable domain (missing parts from reference TRBV18 and TRBJ1-2): NAGVMQNPRHLVRRRGQEARLRCSPMKGHSHVYWYRQLPEEGLKFMVYLQKENIIDESGMPKERFSAEFPKEGPSILRIQQVVRGDSAAYFCASSPVDRANYGYTFGSGTRLTVV.

The chain is built from TRBV4-2 and TRBJ2-7, with TRBD1 matching over 9 bases. CDR3 length equals 15 residues. In germline, CDR1 is LGHNA, CDR2 YNFKEQ. V lost 4 bases and J lost 2; bases outside the gene matches: 6. This chain's CDR3 is CASSPGQGQAYEQYF. CDR3 DNA: TGTGCCAGCAGCCCGGGACAGGGACAGGCCTACGAGCAGTACTTC.

V usage is TRBV7-6 and J usage is TRBJ2-5; D is possibly TRBD2 (5 bases). In germline, CDR1 is SGHVS, CDR2 FNYEAQ. The CDR3 is 16 amino acids. Trimming took off 6 bases at V and 5 bases at J, with 22 bases between the two ends. The CDR3 protein is CASSSTPSGNDETQYF. The CDR3 DNA reads as TGTGCCAGCAGTTCCACGCCCTCGGGGAATGATGAGACCCAGTACTTC.

V and J are TRBV19 and TRBJ2-5; the match to TRBD2 covers 12 bases. Germline lookup yields CDR1 LNHDA and CDR2 SQIVND (reference sequence). Trimming at V came to 5 bases and at J to 7 bases, leaving 11 bases not matched to a gene. This CDR3 has 16 residues. In nucleotides, the CDR3 is TGTGCCAGTAGTCTTGGACTAGCGGGATCCGGAGGGACCCAGTACTTC. Protein: CASSLGLAGSGGTQYF.

The table lists this clone with a count of one. This sequence joins TRBV6-5 and TRBJ2-1, with a tentative D call TRBD1 (6 bases). The CDR3 has 15 amino acids. Germline-derived CDR1 and CDR2 are MNHEY and SVGAGI. V dropped 6 bases and J dropped 9 bases, with 21 bases sitting between them. The CDR3 reads CASSSDRSGIREQFF. The CDR3 region has the DNA TGTGCCAGCAGCTCTGACAGGTCGGGGATCCGTGAGCAGTTCTTC.

This chain links TRBV2 with TRBJ1-1; D call uncertain. The CDR3 is 15 residues long. CDR1 and CDR2 from the germline V gene are SNHLY and FYNNEI. The V end lost 3 bases, the J end lost 4 bases, and 15 bases lay between the germline ends. The CDR3 here is CASSDLGGYGTEAFF. The CDR3 region has the DNA TGTGCCAGCAGTGACCTTGGAGGGTACGGCACTGAAGCTTTCTTT.

The chain links TRBV4-2 to TRBJ2-3; a possible D gene is TRBD1 (7 bases). Germline assignment: CDR1 LGHNA and CDR2 YNFKEQ. Trimming took 4 bases from V and 3 from J, leaving 20 bases between them. This CDR3 is built from 17 residues. The CDR3 region is CASSRRRGVQGTDTQYF. The CDR3 region has the DNA TGTGCCAGCAGCCGCCGCAGGGGGGTTCAAGGGACAGATACGCAGTATTTT.

The chain links TRBV5-5 to TRBJ1-2; no clear D gene. Between the trimmed V and J ends, which lost 1 base and 3 bases, there was a span of 10 bases. CDR3 length: 14 residues. The germline V gene has CDR1 SGHKS and CDR2 YYEKEE (reference sequence). CDR3 coding DNA: TGTGCCAGCAGCTTGTGGGAGGGATACTATGGCTACACCTTC. This encodes CASSLWEGYYGYTF.

This rearrangement joins TRBV30 to TRBJ1-1, with 7 bases aligning to TRBD1. There are 14 residues in the CDR3. Germline CDR1 GTSNPN, CDR2 SVGIG (reference sequence). V shed 4 bases, J shed 0 bases, and the junction held 5 bases outside the gene matches. The CDR3 DNA reads as TGTGCCTGGATCTCCGGGACAGTGAACACTGAAGCTTTCTTT. This gives the protein CAWISGTVNTEAFF. Drawing the rest from reference TRBV30 and TRBJ1-1, the complete variable domain is SQTIHQWPATLVQPVGSPLSLECTVEGTSNPNLYWYRQAAGRGLQLLFYSVGIGQISSEVPQNLSASRPQDRQFILSSKKLLLSDSGFYLCAWISGTVNTEAFFGQGTRLTVV.

V and J are TRBV19 and TRBJ2-5, with D perhaps matching TRBD1 (6 bases). Germline CDR1 and CDR2: LNHDA and SQIVND (reference sequence). The CDR3 contains 20 residues. The V end lost 1 base, the J end lost 6 bases, and 30 bases lay between the germline ends. The CDR3 DNA reads TGTGCCAGTAGTATAGTTCTTTCTAGGTGGACAGATGCCCGCAGACAGACCCAGTACTTC. This gives the protein CASSIVLSRWTDARRQTQYF.

CDR3 loop: CASSEIGGWWFF. The CDR3 DNA reads TGTGCCAGCAGTGAAATCGGAGGGTGGTGGTTCTTC. The V and J genes are TRBV2 and TRBJ2-1; D is possibly TRBD2 (6 bases). The CDR3 covers 12 residues. Germline CDR1 reads SNHLY; CDR2 reads FYNNEI. The germline V and J ends were trimmed by 2 bases and 15 bases, with 14 bases remaining between them.

This chain uses TRBV25-1 with TRBJ2-2; 8 bases are shared with TRBD2. There are 15 residues in the CDR3. J gave up 6 bases and V 8 bases, and 11 bases lay outside the gene matches. Germline V gene sequence: CDR1 MGHDK, CDR2 SYGVNS. CDR3 bases: TGTGCCAGCGTCCGGGGGGGCGCTGATGCCGGGGAGCTGTTTTTT. As protein: CASVRGGADAGELFF.

V gene TRBV4-3 combines with J gene TRBJ1-4; D remains ambiguous. The CDR3 consists of 17 residues. Germline V gives CDR1 LGHNA, CDR2 YSLEER. Deletions cut 1 base from V and 3 bases from J, with 15 bases between. For the CDR3, the DNA is TGCGCCAGCAGCCAAGGGGCCCGCCTCGGTCCTAATGAAAAACTGTTTTTT. Translating it yields CASSQGARLGPNEKLFF.

The chain combines TRBV28 with TRBJ1-5; D is uncertain. V lost 2 bases and J lost 5, with 4 bases in between. CDR1 MDHEN and CDR2 SYDVKM come from the germline V gene. The CDR3 runs to 12 residues. CDR3 bases: TGTGCCAGCAGTTTAGCGGATCAGCCCCAGCATTTT. Its protein product is CASSLADQPQHF. Looking up the rest from reference TRBV28 and TRBJ1-5 gives the full variable domain: DVKVTQSSRYLVKRTGEKVFLECVQDMDHENMFWYRQDPGLGLRLIYFSYDVKMKEKGDIPEGYSVSREKKERFSLILESASTNQTSMYLCASSLADQPQHFGDGTRLSIL.

J is TRBJ1-6 and V is TRBV5-5; D gene unclear. The germline V gene encodes CDR1 SGHKS and CDR2 YYEKEE (reference sequence). Trimming cost V 0 bases and J 8 bases, with 12 bases left between them. The CDR3 runs to 15 residues. This CDR3 reads CASSLEFRLDSPLHF. CDR3 DNA: TGTGCCAGCAGCTTGGAATTCCGTCTAGATTCACCCCTCCACTTT.

The CDR3 coding sequence is TGTGCCAGCAGTTTTACGGGGTTGGGGAATCAGCCCCAGCATTTT. Translated, it gives CASSFTGLGNQPQHF. The V and J genes are TRBV28 and TRBJ1-5, with unresolved D. This CDR3 has 15 residues. Germline CDR1 and CDR2: MDHEN and SYDVKM. Trimming took off 3 bases at V and 4 bases at J, with 13 bases between the two ends.